This T cell receptor beta chain stems from a study of technical replicates of blood from several donors. Clones were sequenced by immunoSEQ multiplex PCR, and TCRdb holds only the in-frame ones, with some missing. The profile shows about 13,000 clones, 95% of them singletons. What was sequenced was PBMCs. This receptor was obtained from a human donor in good health.

The CDR3 DNA sequence: TGTGCCAGCAGCTTTACTAGCGGGAGTAACTACGAGCAGTACTTC. Encoded protein: CASSFTSGSNYEQYF. The genes are TRBV7-9 and TRBJ2-7; 11 nucleotides match TRBD2. The germline V gene has CDR1 SEHNR and CDR2 FQNEAQ (reference sequence). Losses at the gene ends were 3 bases for V and 3 bases for J; bases not matched to a gene: 4. This CDR3 spans 15 amino acids.